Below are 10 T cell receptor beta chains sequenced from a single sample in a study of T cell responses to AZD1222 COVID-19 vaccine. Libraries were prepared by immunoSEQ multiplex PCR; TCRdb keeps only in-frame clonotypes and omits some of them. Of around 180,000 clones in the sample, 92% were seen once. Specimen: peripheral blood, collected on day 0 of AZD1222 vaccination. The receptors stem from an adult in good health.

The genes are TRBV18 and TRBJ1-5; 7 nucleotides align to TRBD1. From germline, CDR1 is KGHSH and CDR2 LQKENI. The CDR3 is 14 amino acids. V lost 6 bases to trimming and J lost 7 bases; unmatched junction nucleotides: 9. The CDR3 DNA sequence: TGTGCCAGCTCGGCGACAGGGCAGAGGCAGCCCCAGCATTTT. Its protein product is CASSATGQRQPQHF.

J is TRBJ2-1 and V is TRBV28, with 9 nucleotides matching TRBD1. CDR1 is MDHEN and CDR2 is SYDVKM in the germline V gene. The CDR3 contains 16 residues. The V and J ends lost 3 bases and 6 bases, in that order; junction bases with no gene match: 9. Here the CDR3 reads CASSFGDRDWGNEQFF. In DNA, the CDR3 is TGTGCCAGCAGTTTCGGGGACAGGGATTGGGGCAATGAGCAGTTCTTC.

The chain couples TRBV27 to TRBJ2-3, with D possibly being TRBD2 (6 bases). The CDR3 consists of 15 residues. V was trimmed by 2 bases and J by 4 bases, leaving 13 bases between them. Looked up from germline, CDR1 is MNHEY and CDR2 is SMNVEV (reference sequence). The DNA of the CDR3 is TGTGCCAGCAGTTTACTGGCGGGAATAGCAGATACGCAGTATTTT. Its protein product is CASSLLAGIADTQYF.

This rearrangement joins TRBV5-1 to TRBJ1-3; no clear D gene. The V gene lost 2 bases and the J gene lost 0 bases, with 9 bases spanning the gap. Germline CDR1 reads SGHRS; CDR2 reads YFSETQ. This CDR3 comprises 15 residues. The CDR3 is CASSLWAASGNTIYF. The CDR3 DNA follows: TGCGCCAGCAGCTTATGGGCAGCCTCTGGAAACACCATATATTTT.

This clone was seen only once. CDR3 in amino acids: CASRGHEQYF. CDR3 nucleotide sequence: TGTGCCAGCAGGGGGCACGAGCAGTACTTC. The V call is TRBV2, the J call TRBJ2-7, with a weak D call TRBD1 (5 bases). The CDR3 covers 10 residues. The V end was cut by 6 bases, the J end by 5 bases, with 5 bases between. CDR1 and CDR2 (germline): SNHLY, FYNNEI.

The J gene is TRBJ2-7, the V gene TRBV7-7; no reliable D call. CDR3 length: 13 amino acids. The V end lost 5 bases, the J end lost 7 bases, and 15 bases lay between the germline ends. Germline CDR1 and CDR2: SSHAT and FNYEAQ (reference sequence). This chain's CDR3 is CASSPRGAWEQYF. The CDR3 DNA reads TGTGCCAGCAGCCCTCGAGGAGCCTGGGAGCAGTACTTC.

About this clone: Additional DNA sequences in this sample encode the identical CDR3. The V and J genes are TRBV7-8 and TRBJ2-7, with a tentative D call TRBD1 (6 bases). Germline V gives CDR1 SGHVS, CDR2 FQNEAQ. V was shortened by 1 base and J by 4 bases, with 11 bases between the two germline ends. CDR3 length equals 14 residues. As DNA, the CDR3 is TGTGCCAGCAGCTTAGGAACAGGGTCGTACGAGCAGTACTTC. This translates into CASSLGTGSYEQYF.

In nucleotides, the CDR3 is TGTGCCATATCGGTGGGGGGAGGGAACTATGGCTACACCTTC. It specifies CAISVGGGNYGYTF. This chain links TRBV10-3 with TRBJ1-2; perhaps TRBD1 as D (5 bases). The ends were cut back, 9 bases at V and 2 bases at J, with 16 bases in the middle. This CDR3 spans 14 amino acids. Per the germline V gene, CDR1 is ENHRY and CDR2 is SYGVKD.

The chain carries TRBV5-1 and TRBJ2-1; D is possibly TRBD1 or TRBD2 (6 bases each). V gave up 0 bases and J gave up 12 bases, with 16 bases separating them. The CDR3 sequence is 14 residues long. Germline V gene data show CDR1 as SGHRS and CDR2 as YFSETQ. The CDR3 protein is CASSLEGGGQGQFF. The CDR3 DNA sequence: TGCGCCAGCAGCTTGGAAGGGGGAGGTCAGGGGCAGTTCTTC.

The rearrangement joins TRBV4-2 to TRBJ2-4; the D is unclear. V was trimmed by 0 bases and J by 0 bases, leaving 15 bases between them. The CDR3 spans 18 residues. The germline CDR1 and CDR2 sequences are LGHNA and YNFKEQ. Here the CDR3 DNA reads TGTGCCAGCAGCCAAGATCACCCTCAGCGAGTAGCCAAAAACATTCAGTACTTC. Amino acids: CASSQDHPQRVAKNIQYF.